A single sample is the source of the 10 T cell receptor beta chains below, sequenced in a study of T-cell memory formation after mild COVID-19. Each CDR3 protein is one row after TCRdb ran MiXCR on the 5' RACE reads. Altogether roughly 560,000 distinct CDR3 sequences are present, 20% being singletons, with the ten largest covering roughly an eighth. What was sequenced was PBMCs or a T cell subset sorted from them (not recorded which). These receptors all stem from an adult woman who had mild COVID-19 (a few samples of this study predate the infection). Cell type and time point are not known.

The chain carries TRBV3-1 and TRBJ2-7; 9 nucleotides agree with TRBD1. Germline assignment: CDR1 LGHDT and CDR2 YNNKEL (reference sequence). The V and J ends lost 3 bases and 5 bases, in that order; junction bases with no gene match: 5. The CDR3 totals 14 residues. For the CDR3, the DNA is TGTGCCAGCAGCCATTGGGACAGGGCAAACGAGCAGTACTTC. Amino acid sequence: CASSHWDRANEQYF.

This clonotype was found many times. V usage is TRBV24-1 and J usage is TRBJ2-3, with 8 bases lining up with TRBD1. V dropped 7 bases and J dropped 5; count of bases not matched to a gene: 16. Germline assignment: CDR1 KGHDR and CDR2 SFDVKD. CDR3 length: 17 residues. In DNA, the CDR3 is TGTGCCACCAGCCCCGGGACAGGATATCCCCAAGGAGATACGCAGTATTTT. Translating gives CATSPGTGYPQGDTQYF.

The chain joins TRBV5-1 to TRBJ2-7; TRBD1 or TRBD2 may be the D gene (5 bases each). This CDR3 spans 16 amino acids. Germline CDR1 SGHRS, CDR2 YFSETQ. Between the trimmed V and J ends, which lost 0 bases and 4 bases, there was a span of 17 bases. CDR3 sequence reads: CASSLDATGRFYEQYF. CDR3 DNA: TGCGCCAGCAGCTTGGATGCTACGGGACGCTTTTACGAGCAGTACTTC.

V usage is TRBV12-3 or TRBV12-4 and J usage is TRBJ2-1, with 8 positions matching TRBD2. The junction had 10 bases not matched to a gene; V was cut back by 5 bases and J by 7 bases. This CDR3 comprises 15 residues. The CDR3 sequence is CASSPAGARENEQFF. The CDR3 nucleotides are TGTGCCAGCAGTCCAGCGGGAGCTAGAGAAAATGAGCAGTTCTTC.

The chain recombines TRBV12-3 or TRBV12-4 with TRBJ1-2, with no clear D. This CDR3 region has 14 residues. Trimming pared 6 bases from V and 1 base from J, leaving 12 bases between. CDR3 nucleotide sequence: TGTGCCAGCAGCCCCCTTTGGGATAACTATGGCTACACCTTC. Amino acids: CASSPLWDNYGYTF.

This clonotype was seen a few times. V gene TRBV20-1 combines with J gene TRBJ2-7; unclear D gene. Germline CDR1 DFQATT, CDR2 SNEGSKA (reference sequence). V was pared by 5 bases and J by 6 bases, with 11 bases between. The CDR3 is made up of 11 amino acids. CDR3 nucleotide sequence: TGCAGTGCTTGGAGAGCCCCCGAGCAGTACTTC. As protein: CSAWRAPEQYF.

The V call is TRBV5-6, the J call TRBJ1-5, with D unresolved. Trimming removed 1 base from V and 6 bases from J, with 5 bases in between. The CDR3 consists of 12 residues. In germline, CDR1 is SGHDT, CDR2 YYEEEE. CDR3 nucleotides: TGTGCCAGCAGCTTGATTGGTCAGCCCCAGCATTTT. This gives the protein CASSLIGQPQHF.

This clonotype has a count of ten or more. In DNA form, the CDR3 reads TGCGCCAGCAGCCTCCAACCTAGCGGGCGACAAGAGACCCAGTACTTC. It translates to CASSLQPSGRQETQYF. This chain uses TRBV4-1 with TRBJ2-5, with 8 nucleotides matching TRBD2. J was trimmed by 2 bases and V by 4 bases; bases with no gene match: 9. CDR3 length: 16 amino acids. CDR1 and CDR2 (germline): MGHRA, YSYEKL.

This clonotype was picked up a small number of times. This chain links TRBV7-6 with TRBJ2-3; weak D call: TRBD1 (5 bases). Trimming stripped 5 bases from V and 8 bases from J, with 23 bases between. This CDR3 comprises 16 residues. The germline CDR1 and CDR2 sequences are SGHVS and FNYEAQ. The DNA of the CDR3 is TGTGCCAGCAGCCTCGTTAGTCAGGGCCGGATCGCTACGCAGTATTTT. Amino acid sequence: CASSLVSQGRIATQYF. The full variable domain, rest sourced from reference TRBV7-6 and TRBJ2-3, is GAGVSQSPRYKVTKRGQDVALRCDPISGHVSLYWYRQALGQGPEFLTYFNYEAQQDKSGLPNDRFSAERPEGSISTLTIQRTEQRDSAMYRCASSLVSQGRIATQYFGPGTRLTVL.

This chain links TRBV11-3 with TRBJ2-7; D gene uncertain. The CDR3 length is 15 residues. Looked up from germline, CDR1 is SGHNT and CDR2 is YENEEA. Trimming removed 4 bases at V and 3 bases at J, with 16 bases between. The CDR3 DNA reads as TGTGCCAGCAGCTACGCTCAAGGACCTATCTACGAGCAGTACTTC. This encodes CASSYAQGPIYEQYF.